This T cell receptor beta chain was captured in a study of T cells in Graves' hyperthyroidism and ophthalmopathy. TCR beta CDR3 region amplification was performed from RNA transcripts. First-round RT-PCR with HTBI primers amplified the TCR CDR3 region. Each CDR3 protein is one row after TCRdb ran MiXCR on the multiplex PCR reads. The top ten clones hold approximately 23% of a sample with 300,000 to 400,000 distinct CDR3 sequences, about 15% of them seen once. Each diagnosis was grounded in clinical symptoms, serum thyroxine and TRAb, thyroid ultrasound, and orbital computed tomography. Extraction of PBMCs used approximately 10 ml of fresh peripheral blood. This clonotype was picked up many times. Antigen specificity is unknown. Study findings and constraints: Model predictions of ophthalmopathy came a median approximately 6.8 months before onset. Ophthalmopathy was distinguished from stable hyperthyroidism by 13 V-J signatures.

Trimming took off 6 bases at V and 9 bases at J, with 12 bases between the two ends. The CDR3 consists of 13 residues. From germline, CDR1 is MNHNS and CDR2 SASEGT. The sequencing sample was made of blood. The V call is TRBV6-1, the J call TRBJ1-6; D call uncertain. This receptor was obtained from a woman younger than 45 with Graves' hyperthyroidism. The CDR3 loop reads CASRDQMGSPLHF. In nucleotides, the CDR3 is TGTGCCAGCAGGGACCAGATGGGTTCACCCCTCCACTTT.